This TCR beta chain was captured in a study of response to subunit inactivated influenza vaccine. Germline CDR1 and CDR2: LNHDA and SQIVND (reference sequence). The CDR3 has 13 amino acids. Trimming cost V 9 bases and J 3 bases, with 15 bases left between them. MiXCR was run by TCRdb on the RT-PCR reads, yielding one entry per CDR3 protein. The repertoire has about 540,000 distinct CDR3 sequences, approximately 22% of them found once; the top ten carry about 2.8%. This clonotype was seen ten or more times. The same sample was also used in a study of T cells expressing NK-cell markers. That work contributes: UMI-tagged 5'RACE template switching yielded the TCR beta cDNA.

Material: CD4+ T cells sorted from PBMCs, obtained roughly 13 days after vaccination. This sequence was found in a man aged 45-65 years who received an inactivated influenza vaccine. The chain employs TRBV19 and TRBJ2-7; D might be TRBD2 (6 bases). The CDR3 region is CASRRDGSYEQYF. The CDR3 DNA sequence: TGTGCCAGCAGGAGAGACGGGAGCTACGAGCAGTACTTC.